The text below deals with one T cell receptor (beta chain). Its antigen is still unknown. As processed by the authors: It was from CDR3 differences across clinicopathological groups that a distant-metastasis classifier for papillary thyroid cancer was built. Via MiXCR, TCRdb re-called the PCR reads. Here the V and J calls rest on TCRdb's processing, not on the authors' analysis. The data contain tens of thousands of clones, 28% of them singletons. The data belong to a study of metastatic and nonmetastatic thyroid tumors. Study-wide background: From malignant and benign thyroid patients, repertoires in blood and in tumor or nodule tissue were compared. Study observations and caveats: The study reportedly found significantly higher TCR beta diversity in malignant thyroid tumors than benign nodules, in blood and tumor.

There were no patients who had received any treatment before thyroid surgery. This CDR3 contains 14 residues. Trimming left V 6 bases short and J 9 bases short, with 15 bases between. CDR1 is LNHDA and CDR2 is SQIVND in the germline V gene (reference sequence). The chain recombines TRBV19 with TRBJ2-6; a weak D match, TRBD2 (6 bases). Sequenced input: blood. This TCR was sampled from a male donor with papillary thyroid cancer or a benign thyroid nodule (not recorded which). Some clones in this sample may be carry-over from other donors' samples. The CDR3 sequence: CASSGGEWVNVLTF. In nucleotides, the CDR3 is TGTGCCAGTAGCGGGGGTGAGTGGGTCAACGTCCTGACTTTC.